This T cell receptor beta chain was obtained from a study of shared clonotypes between healthy human individuals. The overall study: Serving as donors were a couple of women and a few men, whose ages spanned 18 to 49. Whole-study results and caveats: Non-shared clonotypes had lower generation probabilities than clonotypes shared by all four sorted-subset donors. As a rule, naive subsets had a larger estimated richness than memory subsets.

On this clone itself: Its antigen is undetermined.

Profiled with immunoSEQ multiplex PCR; TCRdb holds only in-frame clones, not every one. Of about 2.1 million clones listed, 90% to 95% are singletons. Terminally differentiated effector memory CD45RA+ cells were excluded by CCR7 positive selection of CD45RO-negative cells. V gave up 3 bases and J gave up 3 bases; unmatched junction bases: 8. The CDR3 has 15 residues. Germline V lookup: CDR1 SGDLS, CDR2 YYNGEE. The V call is TRBV9, the J call TRBJ1-2; 7 nucleotides match TRBD1. Sequenced material: naive CD8+ T cells from PBMCs. The sequence was collected from a man aged 18 to 30 in good health. Some clones in this sample may be carry-over from other donors' samples. The CDR3 DNA follows: TGTGCCAGCAGCGCGACTTACAGGGGTGACTATGGCTACACCTTC. Amino acids: CASSATYRGDYGYTF.